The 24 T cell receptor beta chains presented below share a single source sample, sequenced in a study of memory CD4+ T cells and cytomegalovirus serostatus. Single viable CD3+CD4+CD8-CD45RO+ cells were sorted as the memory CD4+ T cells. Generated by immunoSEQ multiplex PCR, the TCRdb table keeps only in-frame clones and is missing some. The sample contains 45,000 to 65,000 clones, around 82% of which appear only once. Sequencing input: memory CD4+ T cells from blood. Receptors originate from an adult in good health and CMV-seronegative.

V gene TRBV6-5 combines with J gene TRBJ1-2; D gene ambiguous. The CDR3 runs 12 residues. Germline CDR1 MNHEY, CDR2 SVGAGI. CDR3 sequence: CEVGGPGYGYTF. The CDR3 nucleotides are TGTGAAGTCGGCGGGCCGGGGTATGGCTACACCTTC.

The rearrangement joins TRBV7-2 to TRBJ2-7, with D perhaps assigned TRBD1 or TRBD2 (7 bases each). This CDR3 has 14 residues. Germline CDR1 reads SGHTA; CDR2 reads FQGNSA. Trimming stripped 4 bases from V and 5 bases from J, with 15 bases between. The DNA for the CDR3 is TGTGCCAGCAGCTCGAGACAGGGAGGGGACGAGCAGTACTTC. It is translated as CASSSRQGGDEQYF.

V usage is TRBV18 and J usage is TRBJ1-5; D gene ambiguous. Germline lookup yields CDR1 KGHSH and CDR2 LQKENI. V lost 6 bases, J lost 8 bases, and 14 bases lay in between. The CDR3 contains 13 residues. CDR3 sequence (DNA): TGTGCCAGCTCCCCGACGACTCAAGAGCCCCAGCATTTT. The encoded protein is CASSPTTQEPQHF. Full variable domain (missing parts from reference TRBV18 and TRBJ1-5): NAGVMQNPRHLVRRRGQEARLRCSPMKGHSHVYWYRQLPEEGLKFMVYLQKENIIDESGMPKERFSAEFPKEGPSILRIQQVVRGDSAAYFCASSPTTQEPQHFGDGTRLSIL.

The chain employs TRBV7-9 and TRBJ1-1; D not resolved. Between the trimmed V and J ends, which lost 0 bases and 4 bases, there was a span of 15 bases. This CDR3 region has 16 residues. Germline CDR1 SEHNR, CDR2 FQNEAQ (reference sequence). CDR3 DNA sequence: TGTGCCAGCAGCTTAGCGCGGCAGTCCTTGGGCACTGAAGCTTTCTTT. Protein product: CASSLARQSLGTEAFF.

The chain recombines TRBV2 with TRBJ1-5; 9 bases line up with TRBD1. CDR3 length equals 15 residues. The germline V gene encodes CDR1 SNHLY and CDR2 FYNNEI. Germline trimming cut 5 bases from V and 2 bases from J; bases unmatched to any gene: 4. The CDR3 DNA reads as TGTGCCAGCAGTCCGGACAGGGGAGGCAATCAGCCCCAGCATTTT. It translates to CASSPDRGGNQPQHF.

The CDR3 DNA reads as TGTGCCTGGCAGGGAAGGAGACCAGATACGCAGTATTTT. Residues: CAWQGRRPDTQYF. The V gene is TRBV30, the J gene TRBJ2-3; tentative D call: TRBD1 (5 bases). CDR3 size: 13 residues. Germline V gene lookup returns CDR1 GTSNPN and CDR2 SVGIG (reference sequence). Between the trimmed V and J ends, which lost 5 bases and 4 bases, there was a span of 13 bases.

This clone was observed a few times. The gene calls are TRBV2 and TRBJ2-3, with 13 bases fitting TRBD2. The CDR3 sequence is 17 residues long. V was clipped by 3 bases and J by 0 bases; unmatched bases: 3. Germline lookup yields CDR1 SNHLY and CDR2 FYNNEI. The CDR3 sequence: CASSETSGGTSTDTQYF. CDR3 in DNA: TGTGCCAGCAGTGAGACTAGCGGGGGGACTAGCACAGATACGCAGTATTTT.

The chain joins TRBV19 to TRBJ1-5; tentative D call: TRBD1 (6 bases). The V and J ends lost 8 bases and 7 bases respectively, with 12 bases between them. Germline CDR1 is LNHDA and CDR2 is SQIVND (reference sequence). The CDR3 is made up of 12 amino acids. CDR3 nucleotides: TGTGCCAGTCGAACAGGGAAGCAGCCCCAGCATTTT. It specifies CASRTGKQPQHF.

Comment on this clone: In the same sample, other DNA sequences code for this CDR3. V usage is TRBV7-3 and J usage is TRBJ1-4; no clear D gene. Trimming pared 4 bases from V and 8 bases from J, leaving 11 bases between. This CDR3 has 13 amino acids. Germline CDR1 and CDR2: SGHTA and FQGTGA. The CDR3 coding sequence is TGTGCCAGCAGCTCCACGCAAGGGGAAAAACTGTTTTTT. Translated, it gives CASSSTQGEKLFF.

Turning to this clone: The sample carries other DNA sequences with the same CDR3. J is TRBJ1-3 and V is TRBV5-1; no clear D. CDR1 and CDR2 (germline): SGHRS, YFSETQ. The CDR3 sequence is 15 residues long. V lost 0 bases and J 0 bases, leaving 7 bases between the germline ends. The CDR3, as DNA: TGCGCCAGCAGCTTGGCCGGGGTCTCTGGAAACACCATATATTTT. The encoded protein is CASSLAGVSGNTIYF.

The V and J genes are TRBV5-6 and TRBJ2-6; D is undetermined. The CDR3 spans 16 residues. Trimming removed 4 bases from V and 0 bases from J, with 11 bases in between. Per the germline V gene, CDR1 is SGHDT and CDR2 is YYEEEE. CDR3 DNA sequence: TGTGCCAGCAGCACCTATAGGACCTCTGGGGCCAACGTCCTGACTTTC. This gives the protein CASSTYRTSGANVLTF.

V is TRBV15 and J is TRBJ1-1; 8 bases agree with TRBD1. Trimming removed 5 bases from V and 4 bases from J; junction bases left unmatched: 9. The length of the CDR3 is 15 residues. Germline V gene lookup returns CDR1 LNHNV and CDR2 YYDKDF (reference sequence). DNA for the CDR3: TGTGCCACCAGCCGACGGACAGGGTCGGGCACTGAAGCTTTCTTT. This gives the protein CATSRRTGSGTEAFF.

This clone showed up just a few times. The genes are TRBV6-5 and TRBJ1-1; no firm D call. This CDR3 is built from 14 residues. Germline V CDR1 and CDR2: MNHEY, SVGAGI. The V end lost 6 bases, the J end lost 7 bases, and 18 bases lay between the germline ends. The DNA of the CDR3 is TGTGCCAGCAGACTCAGGACTAAGGCAGGTGAAGCTTTCTTT. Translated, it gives CASRLRTKAGEAFF.

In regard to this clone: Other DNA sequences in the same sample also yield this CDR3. The CDR3 DNA is TGTGCCAGCAGTGAAGTAGGACAAGTCTATGGCTACACCTTC. Translation gives CASSEVGQVYGYTF. This chain links TRBV6-1 with TRBJ1-2; possibly TRBD1 for D (5 bases). Germline CDR1 is MNHNS and CDR2 is SASEGT. The CDR3 extends over 14 amino acids. With 1 base removed from V and 4 bases from J, the gap between germline ends came to 10 bases.

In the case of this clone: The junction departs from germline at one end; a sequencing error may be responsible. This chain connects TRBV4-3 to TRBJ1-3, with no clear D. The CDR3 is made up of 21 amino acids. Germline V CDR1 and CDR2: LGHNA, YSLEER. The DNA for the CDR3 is TGCGCCAGCAGCCAAGAGGTCCTACACTCTTCTAAAATTAGCTCTGGAAACGCCATATATTTT. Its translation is CASSQEVLHSSKISSGNAIYF.

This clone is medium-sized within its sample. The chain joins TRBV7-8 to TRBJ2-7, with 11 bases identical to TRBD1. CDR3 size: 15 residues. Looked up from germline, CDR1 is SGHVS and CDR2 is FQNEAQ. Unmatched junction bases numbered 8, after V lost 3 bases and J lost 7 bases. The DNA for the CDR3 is TGTGCCAGCAGCTTTTGGACAGGGGGCTCTAGTGAGCAGTACTTC. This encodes CASSFWTGGSSEQYF.

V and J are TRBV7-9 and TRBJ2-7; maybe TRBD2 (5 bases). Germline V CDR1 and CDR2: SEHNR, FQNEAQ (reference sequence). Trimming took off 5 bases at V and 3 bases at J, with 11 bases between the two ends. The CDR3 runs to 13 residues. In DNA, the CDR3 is TGTGCCAGCAGCCCGGGCCGGGGCTACGAGCAGTACTTC. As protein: CASSPGRGYEQYF.

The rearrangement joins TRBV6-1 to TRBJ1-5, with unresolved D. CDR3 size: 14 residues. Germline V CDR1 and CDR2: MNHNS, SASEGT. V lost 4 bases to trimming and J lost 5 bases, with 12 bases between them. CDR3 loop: CASSVIQGYQPQHF. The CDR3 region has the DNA TGTGCCAGCAGTGTAATCCAAGGGTATCAGCCCCAGCATTTT.

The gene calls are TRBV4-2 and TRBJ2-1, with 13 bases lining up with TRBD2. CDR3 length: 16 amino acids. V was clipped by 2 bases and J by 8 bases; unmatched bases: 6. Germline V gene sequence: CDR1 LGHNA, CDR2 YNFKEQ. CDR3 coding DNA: TGTGCCAGCAGCCAATCCACTAGCGGGGGGGCCGATGAGCAGTTCTTC. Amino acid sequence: CASSQSTSGGADEQFF.

The CDR3 reads CASSQADRDYGYTF. The CDR3 DNA reads as TGCGCCAGCAGCCAAGCCGACAGGGACTATGGCTACACCTTC. V usage is TRBV4-1 and J usage is TRBJ1-2; TRBD1 agrees at 7 bases. The ends lost 1 base at V and 3 bases at J; junction bases unmatched: 2. The CDR3 is 14 amino acids. Germline loops: CDR1 MGHRA, CDR2 YSYEKL.

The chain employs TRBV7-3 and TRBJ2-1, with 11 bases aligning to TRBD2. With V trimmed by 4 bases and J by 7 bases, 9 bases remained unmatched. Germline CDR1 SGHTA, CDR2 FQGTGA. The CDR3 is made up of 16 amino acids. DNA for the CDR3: TGTGCCAGCAGCTCCCCCTCTAGCGGGGGGCTTAATGAGCAGTTCTTC. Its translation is CASSSPSSGGLNEQFF.

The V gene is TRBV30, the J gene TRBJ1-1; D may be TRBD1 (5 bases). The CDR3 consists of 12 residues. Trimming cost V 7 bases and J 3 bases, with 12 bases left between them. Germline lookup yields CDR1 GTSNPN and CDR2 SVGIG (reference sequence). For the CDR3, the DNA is TGTGCCTCGGGCAGGGTGGACACTGAAGCTTTCTTT. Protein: CASGRVDTEAFF.

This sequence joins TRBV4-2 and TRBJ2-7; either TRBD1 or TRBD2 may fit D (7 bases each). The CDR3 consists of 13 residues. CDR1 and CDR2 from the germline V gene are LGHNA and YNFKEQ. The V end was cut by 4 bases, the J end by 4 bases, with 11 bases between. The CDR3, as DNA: TGTGCCAGCAGCCCCAGGGGGGGGTACGAGCAGTACTTC. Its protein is CASSPRGGYEQYF.

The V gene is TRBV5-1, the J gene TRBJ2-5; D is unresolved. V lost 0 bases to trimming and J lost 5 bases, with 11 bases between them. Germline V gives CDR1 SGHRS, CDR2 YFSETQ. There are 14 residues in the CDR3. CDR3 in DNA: TGCGCCAGCAGCTTGGTGACACCTTCCGAGACCCAGTACTTC. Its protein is CASSLVTPSETQYF.